Shown below are 12 T cell receptor beta chains from a single sample sequenced in a study of blood T cell repertoires in COVID-19. Clones were sequenced by immunoSEQ multiplex PCR, and TCRdb holds only the in-frame ones, with some missing. The data contain 55,000 to 75,000 clones, around three quarters of them seen just once; the ten biggest clones take up 9% to 10%. Sequencing used peripheral blood. The receptor set was obtained from a human donor in a cohort sampled during active COVID-19.

The V call is TRBV30, the J call TRBJ2-5; D is possibly TRBD1 (6 bases). The CDR3 is 15 residues long. V was cut by 2 bases and J by 5 bases, with 18 bases left in between. CDR1 is GTSNPN, CDR2 SVGIG, per germline (reference sequence). The CDR3 region has the DNA TGTGCCTGGAGTTCCACAGGGAGAGTGGTGGAGACCCAGTACTTC. Protein: CAWSSTGRVVETQYF.

The CDR3, as DNA: TGTGCCAGCAGCCCTACTTTGCGGAATGAGCAGTTCTTC. It is translated as CASSPTLRNEQFF. The chain couples TRBV5-6 to TRBJ2-1, with D unresolved. Deletions cut 4 bases from V and 7 bases from J, with 12 bases between. CDR1 and CDR2 from the germline V gene are SGHDT and YYEEEE. This CDR3 comprises 13 residues.

The rearrangement joins TRBV6-2 or TRBV6-3 to TRBJ2-7, with TRBD2 matching over 10 bases. After removal of 2 bases from V and 2 bases from J, the junction contained 9 bases not matched to a gene. The germline V gene has CDR1 MNHEY and CDR2 SVGEGT. This CDR3 comprises 17 residues. CDR3 loop: CASSYATGTSDTYEQYF. The CDR3 DNA is TGTGCCAGCAGTTACGCGACAGGGACTAGCGATACCTACGAGCAGTACTTC.

The chain carries TRBV28 and TRBJ1-6, with a possible D match to TRBD1 (5 bases). Per germline, CDR1 MDHEN and CDR2 SYDVKM. The CDR3 spans 20 residues. The V end was cut by 2 bases, the J end by 0 bases, with 20 bases between. The chain's CDR3 is CASSLGSRGLLSSYNSPLHF. The CDR3, as DNA: TGTGCCAGCAGTTTAGGGTCGAGGGGACTGCTGAGCTCCTATAATTCACCCCTCCACTTT.

V and J are TRBV27 and TRBJ1-1, with 8 bases fitting TRBD1. CDR3 length: 13 amino acids. Per germline, CDR1 MNHEY and CDR2 SMNVEV (reference sequence). V was pared by 7 bases and J by 6 bases, with 7 bases of the junction left unmatched. The CDR3 DNA sequence: TGTGCCAGCATAGACAGGGGATTCGCTGAAGCTTTCTTT. Translation gives CASIDRGFAEAFF.

The chain has TRBV5-4 and TRBJ2-1; 9 bases are shared with TRBD1. The CDR3 consists of 16 residues. The germline CDR1 and CDR2 sequences are SGHNT and YYREEE (reference sequence). The junction had 9 bases not matched to a gene; V was cut back by 4 bases and J by 4 bases. The CDR3 DNA reads TGTGCCAGCAGCCGTCCCGGGACAGGGAGATACAATGAGCAGTTCTTC. It codes for CASSRPGTGRYNEQFF.

This clone was counted a few times. The CDR3, as DNA: TGTGCCAGCAGCCGCTGGAGTCAGCCCCAGCATTTT. As protein: CASSRWSQPQHF. The chain joins TRBV7-9 to TRBJ1-5; D call uncertain. With 5 bases removed from V and 6 bases from J, the gap between germline ends came to 8 bases. Germline V gene data show CDR1 as SEHNR and CDR2 as FQNEAQ (reference sequence). CDR3 length: 12 residues.

This clone was found many times. The rearrangement joins TRBV5-1 to TRBJ1-1; TRBD1 matches 8 bases. CDR3 size: 15 residues. The germline V gene has CDR1 SGHRS and CDR2 YFSETQ. Losses at the gene ends were 5 bases for V and 3 bases for J; bases not matched to a gene: 9. The chain's CDR3 is CASRQGGPMDTEAFF. Here the CDR3 DNA reads TGCGCCAGCAGACAGGGGGGCCCAATGGACACTGAAGCTTTCTTT.

This rearrangement joins TRBV28 to TRBJ1-1; 8 positions match TRBD1. V was clipped by 5 bases and J by 1 base; unmatched bases: 6. The CDR3 contains 15 residues. CDR1 is MDHEN, CDR2 SYDVKM, per germline. CDR3 DNA: TGTGCCAGCAGTGCACCCGGGACAGGGAACACTGAAGCTTTCTTT. It encodes CASSAPGTGNTEAFF.

The table lists this clone with a few counts. The genes are TRBV29-1 and TRBJ1-1; 8 positions agree with TRBD1. Germline CDR1 reads SQVTM; CDR2 reads ANQGSEA. The CDR3 spans 12 residues. Unmatched junction bases numbered 3, after V lost 3 bases and J lost 6 bases. The CDR3 is CSVDQGAAEAFF. CDR3 DNA sequence: TGCAGCGTTGACCAGGGGGCGGCTGAAGCTTTCTTT.

The rearrangement joins TRBV28 to TRBJ2-7, with a weak D call TRBD2 (5 bases). Germline V gene sequence: CDR1 MDHEN, CDR2 SYDVKM. With 4 bases removed from V and 6 bases from J, the gap between germline ends came to 16 bases. This CDR3 is built from 14 residues. The CDR3 sequence: CASSSSRLPREQYF. The CDR3 nucleotides are TGTGCCAGCAGTTCTAGCCGCCTTCCCCGCGAGCAGTACTTC.

This chain links TRBV6-5 with TRBJ1-4; D is uncertain. With 6 bases removed from V and 8 bases from J, the gap between germline ends came to 19 bases. The CDR3 has 15 amino acids. Germline loops: CDR1 MNHEY, CDR2 SVGAGI. In DNA, the CDR3 is TGTGCCAGCAGGGGGAGCGGGGTTGGCGGGGAAAAACTGTTTTTT. Translation: CASRGSGVGGEKLFF.